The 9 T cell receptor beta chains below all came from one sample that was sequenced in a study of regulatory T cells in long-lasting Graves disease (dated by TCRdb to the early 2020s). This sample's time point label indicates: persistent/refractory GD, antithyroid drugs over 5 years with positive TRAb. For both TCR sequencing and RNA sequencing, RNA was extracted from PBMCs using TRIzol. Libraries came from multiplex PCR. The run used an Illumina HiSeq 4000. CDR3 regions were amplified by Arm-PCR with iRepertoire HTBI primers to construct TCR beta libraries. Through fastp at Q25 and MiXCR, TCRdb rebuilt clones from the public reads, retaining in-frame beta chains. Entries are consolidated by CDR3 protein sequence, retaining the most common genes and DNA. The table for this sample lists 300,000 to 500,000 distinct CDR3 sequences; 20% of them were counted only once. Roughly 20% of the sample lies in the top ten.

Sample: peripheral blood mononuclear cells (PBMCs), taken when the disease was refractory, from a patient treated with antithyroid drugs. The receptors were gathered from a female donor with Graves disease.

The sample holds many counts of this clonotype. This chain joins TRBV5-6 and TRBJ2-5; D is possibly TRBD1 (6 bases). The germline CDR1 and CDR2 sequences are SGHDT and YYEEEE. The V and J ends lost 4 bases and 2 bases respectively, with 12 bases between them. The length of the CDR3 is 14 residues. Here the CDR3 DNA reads TGTGCCAGCAGCCAGGGGATGTATCAAGAGACCCAGTACTTC. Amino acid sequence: CASSQGMYQETQYF.

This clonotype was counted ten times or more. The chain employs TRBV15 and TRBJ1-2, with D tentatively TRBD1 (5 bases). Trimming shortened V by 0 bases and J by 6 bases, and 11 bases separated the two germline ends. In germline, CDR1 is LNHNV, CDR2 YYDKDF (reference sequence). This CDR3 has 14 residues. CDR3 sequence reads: CATSRDTRDHGYTF. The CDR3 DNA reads TGTGCCACCAGCAGAGATACCAGGGATCATGGCTACACCTTC.

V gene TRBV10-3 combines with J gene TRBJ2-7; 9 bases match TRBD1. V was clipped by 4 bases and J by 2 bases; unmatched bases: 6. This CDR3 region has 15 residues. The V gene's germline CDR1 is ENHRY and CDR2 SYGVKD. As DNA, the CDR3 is TGTGCCATCAGTGCGGGACAGGGAGGCCCCTACGAGCAGTACTTC. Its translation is CAISAGQGGPYEQYF.

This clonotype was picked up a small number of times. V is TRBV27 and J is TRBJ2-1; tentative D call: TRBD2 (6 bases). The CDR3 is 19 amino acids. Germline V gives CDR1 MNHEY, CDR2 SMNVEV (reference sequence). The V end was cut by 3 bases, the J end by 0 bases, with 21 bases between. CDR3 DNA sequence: TGTGCCAGCAGTTTCTCCCCCTCATTTAGCGGTGTCTCCTACAATGAGCAGTTCTTC. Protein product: CASSFSPSFSGVSYNEQFF.

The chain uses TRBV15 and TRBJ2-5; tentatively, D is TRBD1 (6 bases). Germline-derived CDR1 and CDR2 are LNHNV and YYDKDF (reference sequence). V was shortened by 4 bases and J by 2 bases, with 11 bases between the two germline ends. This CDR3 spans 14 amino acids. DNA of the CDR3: TGTGCCACCAGCACGCGACAGGCTCAAGAGACCCAGTACTTC. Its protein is CATSTRQAQETQYF.

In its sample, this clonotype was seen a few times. This chain's CDR3 is CSARDQAGGHQETQYF. DNA for the CDR3: TGCAGTGCTAGAGATCAGGCGGGAGGGCACCAAGAGACCCAGTACTTC. The chain couples TRBV20-1 to TRBJ2-5; 9 bases are a match to TRBD2. The CDR3 runs to 16 residues. Germline CDR1 is DFQATT and CDR2 is SNEGSKA (reference sequence). Losses at the gene ends were 0 bases for V and 0 bases for J; bases not matched to a gene: 5.

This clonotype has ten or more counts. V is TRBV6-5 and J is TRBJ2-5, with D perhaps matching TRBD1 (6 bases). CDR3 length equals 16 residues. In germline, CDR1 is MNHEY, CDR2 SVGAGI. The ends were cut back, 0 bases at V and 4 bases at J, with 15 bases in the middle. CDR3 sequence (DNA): TGTGCCAGCAGTTACTCATGGGGCAGGGGTGGAGAGACCCAGTACTTC. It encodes CASSYSWGRGGETQYF.

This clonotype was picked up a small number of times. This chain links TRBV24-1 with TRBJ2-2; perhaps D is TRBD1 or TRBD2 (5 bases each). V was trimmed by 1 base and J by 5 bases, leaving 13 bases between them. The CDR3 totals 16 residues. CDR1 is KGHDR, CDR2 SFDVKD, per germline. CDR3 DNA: TGTGCCACCAGTGATTTAAGGGGTCGCGGGACCGGGGAGCTGTTTTTT. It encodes CATSDLRGRGTGELFF.

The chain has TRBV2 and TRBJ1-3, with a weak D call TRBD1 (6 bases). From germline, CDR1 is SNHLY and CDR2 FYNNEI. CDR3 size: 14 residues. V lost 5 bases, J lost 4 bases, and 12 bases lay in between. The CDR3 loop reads CASSQQGGGNTIYF. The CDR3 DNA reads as TGTGCCAGCAGTCAACAGGGAGGAGGAAACACCATATATTTT.